This TCR beta chain was obtained from a study of identical twins. Study findings and constraints: Sharing of beta out-of-frame sequences by twins showed a weaker excess. High-abundance cord blood beta clonotypes had fewer insertions; memory repertoires showed none.

This clonotype has a handful of counts. Its specificity is unknown. MiXCR was run by TCRdb on the 5' RACE reads, yielding one entry per CDR3 protein. The sample gives under 900,000 distinct CDR3 sequences, approximately 13% of which show up once; around 1.5% is in the top ten. The CDR3 spans 15 residues. The sample also formed part of further work on yellow fever vaccine responses in identical twins.

The V and J genes are TRBV21-1 and TRBJ2-7; the table's D call, TRBD1, has no DNA check behind it. TRBV21-1 is listed as a pseudogene. The TCR sequence derives from a woman in her late teens or twenties in good health. Material: PBMCs. The CDR3: CASRIQGLSSYEQYF. In nucleotides, the CDR3 is TGTGCCAGCCGTATACAGGGTCTCAGCTCCTACGAGCAGTACTTC.